This T cell receptor beta chain was sequenced for a study of blood T cell repertoires in COVID-19. Overall study: Material from acute and convalescent COVID-19 was sourced from the United States, Italy and Spain.

This table comes from immunoSEQ multiplex PCR, and its TCRdb copy is limited to in-frame clones, with some not included. This table has 100,000 to 150,000 clones, 86% appearing once. The table lists this clone with a few counts. This study enrolled people aged roughly 18 to 100 from around 26 US geographic areas. Participants had their cohort set by participant-reported clinical history. The recovered donors of Cohort 3 showed two negative PCRs, clearance, or symptom resolution. The specimen was PBMCs or T cells enriched from blood (not recorded which). The receptor was derived from a woman aged 45-65 years who had recovered from COVID-19.

As DNA, the CDR3 is TGTGCCAGCAGCGTAGGCGGCAGGGTGAGAAACACCATATATTTT. Its protein is CASSVGGRVRNTIYF. The V and J genes are TRBV9 and TRBJ1-3; possibly TRBD1 for D (5 bases). Germline V gene data show CDR1 as SGDLS and CDR2 as YYNGEE. Trimming pared 0 bases from V and 5 bases from J, leaving 12 bases between. The CDR3 runs 15 residues.